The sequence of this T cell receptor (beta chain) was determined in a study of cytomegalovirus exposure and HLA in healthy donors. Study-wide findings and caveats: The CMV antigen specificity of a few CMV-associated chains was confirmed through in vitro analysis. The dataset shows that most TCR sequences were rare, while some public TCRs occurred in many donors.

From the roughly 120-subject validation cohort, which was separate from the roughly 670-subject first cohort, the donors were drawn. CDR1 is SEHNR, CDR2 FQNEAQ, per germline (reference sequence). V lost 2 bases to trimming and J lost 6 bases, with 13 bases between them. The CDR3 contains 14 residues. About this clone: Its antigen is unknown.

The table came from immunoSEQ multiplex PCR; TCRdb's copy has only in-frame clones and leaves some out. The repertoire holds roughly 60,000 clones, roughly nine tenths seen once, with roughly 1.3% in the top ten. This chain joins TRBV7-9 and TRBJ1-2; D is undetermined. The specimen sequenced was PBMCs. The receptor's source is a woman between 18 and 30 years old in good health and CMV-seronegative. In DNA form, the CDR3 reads TGTGCCAGCAGCTTAAGCGTACCGACCCATGGCTACACCTTC. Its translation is CASSLSVPTHGYTF.